A selection of T cell receptor beta chains follows, all from one sample in a study of CD8 T cells in ankylosing spondylitis. TCRdb fed the 5' RACE reads into MiXCR, producing one record per CDR3 protein. The sample shows about 200,000 distinct CDR3 sequences, 9.5% to 15% of them seen only once. Material for sequencing was blood, either unsorted or a sorted T cell fraction (not recorded which). The receptors derive from a male donor with ankylosing spondylitis or in good health (not recorded which). CDR3s include the opening cysteine and the closing phenylalanine or tryptophan. A D gene is named only where the DNA matches it firmly. Clone size is shown for a subset of rows, as once, few, many or a class of expanded clone.

j_gene,abundance,d_gene,v_gene,CDR3nt,CDR3aa
TRBJ2-2,few,-,TRBV7-7,-,CASSLDQFRFGAGELFF
TRBJ2-1,-,TRBD2,TRBV9,TGTGCCAGCAGCGGGGCGGGGGGCTCCTACAATGAGCAGTTCTTC,CASSGAGGSYNEQFF
TRBJ2-1,-,TRBD2,TRBV29-1,TGCAGCGCCCACCTAGCGGGGGGGACCTACAATGAGCAGTTCTTC,CSAHLAGGTYNEQFF
TRBJ1-5,-,TRBD1,TRBV28,TGTGCCAGCAGTTTTACAGGGGCAAGCAATCAGCCCCAGCATTTT,CASSFTGASNQPQHF
TRBJ2-5,-,TRBD2,TRBV5-1,TGCGCCAGCAGCAAAATAGCGGGGAACCAAGAGACCCAGTACTTC,CASSKIAGNQETQYF
TRBJ2-7,few,-,TRBV12-3/TRBV12-4,TGTGCCAGCAGTTTTGGGCAGGTTGTCGAGCAGTACTTC,CASSFGQVVEQYF
TRBJ2-5,-,TRBD2,TRBV6-1,TGTGCCAGCAGGGCCGGACTAGCGGGGAAAGAGACCCAGTACTTC,CASRAGLAGKETQYF
TRBJ2-1,many,TRBD2,TRBV12-3/TRBV12-4,TGTGCCAGCAGTTTAGCCGGGACTAGCGATGAGCAGTTCTTC,CASSLAGTSDEQFF
TRBJ1-2,many,-,TRBV4-1,TGCGCCAGCAGCCAATCACAAGGGCAGCATTATGGCTACACCTTC,CASSQSQGQHYGYTF
TRBJ2-7,many,-,TRBV4-2,TGTGCCAGCAGCCATAGTAGGGCAGGGTCATCCTACGAGCAGTACTTC,CASSHSRAGSSYEQYF
TRBJ2-7,-,TRBD1,TRBV5-1,TGCGCCAGCAGCTTGGGGGGACAGAACGAGCAGTACTTC,CASSLGGQNEQYF
TRBJ2-2,few,TRBD2,TRBV6-5,TGTGCCAGCAGTTACGGGCAGGGAGGGACCGGGGAGCTGTTTTTT,CASSYGQGGTGELFF
TRBJ2-1,many,TRBD2,TRBV15,TGTGCCACCAGCAGAGAAGGAGCGGGAGGGCCAAATGAGCAGTTCTTC,CATSREGAGGPNEQFF
TRBJ1-5,many,-,TRBV12-3/TRBV12-4,TGTGCCAGCAGTTTAGGGGGGCGGGGACAACAGCCCCAGCATTTT,CASSLGGRGQQPQHF
TRBJ2-3,-,TRBD1,TRBV4-1,TGCGCCAGCAGCCAAGAGGGCGGCCTCGGCCAGGGGGGCACAGATACGCAGTATTTT,CASSQEGGLGQGGTDTQYF
TRBJ2-7,-,-,TRBV7-9,TGTGCCAGCAGCCGAACCCCAAACAACGAGCAGTACTTC,CASSRTPNNEQYF
TRBJ2-1,few,TRBD1,TRBV12-3/TRBV12-4,TGTGCCAGCAGCTACGGACAGGGGGCCTATGAGCAGTTCTTC,CASSYGQGAYEQFF
TRBJ1-2,-,-,TRBV12-3/TRBV12-4,TGTGCCAGCAGTTTCTCGGGTGGCTACACCTTC,CASSFSGGYTF
TRBJ1-2,-,TRBD1,TRBV20-1,TGCAGTGCCTCATTGCCTGCGACAGGGTACTATGGCTACACCTTC,CSASLPATGYYGYTF
TRBJ2-3,-,TRBD2,TRBV27,TGTGCCAGCAGTTTTTTCACCCTCAAAGTTGGCGGCGGGAGAAGCACAGATACGCAGTATTTT,CASSFFTLKVGGGRSTDTQYF
TRBJ2-1,few,-,TRBV9,TGTGCCAGCAGCGAGGAGGTGGGAGTCGGGCCCTACAATGAGCAGTTCTTC,CASSEEVGVGPYNEQFF
TRBJ2-1,many,-,TRBV5-6,TGTGCCAGCAGCTTCGCCAGCGGCTCCTACAATGAGCAGTTCTTC,CASSFASGSYNEQFF
TRBJ2-7,many,-,TRBV5-6,TGTGCCAGCAGCTTGCGGCCCTACGAGCAGTACTTC,CASSLRPYEQYF
TRBJ2-3,few,-,TRBV7-9,TGTGCCAGCAGCTTTGTGCAAGGGGACACAGATACGCAGTATTTT,CASSFVQGDTDTQYF
TRBJ2-2,-,TRBD2,TRBV20-1,TGCAGGGCCCAGGCCCCACGCTTAGCGGGAGTCGAGGGAACCGGGGAGCTGTTTTTT,CRAQAPRLAGVEGTGELFF
TRBJ1-1,-,-,TRBV29-1,TGCAGCGTTGAAGGTCCCAGCGAAGCTTTCTTT,CSVEGPSEAFF
TRBJ2-1,few,-,TRBV6-1,TGTGCCAGCAGTGAAGTACGTAGCTCCTACAATGAGCAGTTCTTC,CASSEVRSSYNEQFF
TRBJ2-1,-,-,TRBV14,TGTGCCAGCAGCCAAGAAAGGGGGGCTAGCTTCAATGAGCAGTTCTTC,CASSQERGASFNEQFF
TRBJ2-1,-,-,TRBV4-1,TGCGCCAGCAGCCAGCCCAGGGCTGATGAGCAGTTCTTC,CASSQPRADEQFF
TRBJ2-2,few,TRBD1,TRBV5-1,TGCGCCAGCAGCTACCACATTCAGGGGGCGATGAACACCGGGGAGCTGTTTTTT,CASSYHIQGAMNTGELFF
TRBJ2-1,-,-,TRBV20-1,TGCAGTGCGAGGACCGATGAGCAGTTCTTC,CSARTDEQFF
TRBJ2-3,-,-,TRBV6-5,TGTGCCAGCAGTTACTCACCTCTACGGGCAGATACGCAGTATTTT,CASSYSPLRADTQYF
TRBJ2-1,few,-,TRBV29-1,TGCAGCGCCATAGACGGGTACAATGAGCAGTTCTTC,CSAIDGYNEQFF
TRBJ1-2,-,TRBD1,TRBV6-1,TGTGCCAGCACCGAATGGGACAGGGGTCATGGCTACACCTTC,CASTEWDRGHGYTF
TRBJ2-1,few,-,TRBV27,TGTGCCAGCAGCCCGGGACTCCTGCAGTTCTTC,CASSPGLLQFF
TRBJ2-1,-,TRBD1,TRBV5-6,TGTGCCAGCAGCTTGGTGGGACAGGGGGCTTATGAGCAGTTCTTC,CASSLVGQGAYEQFF
TRBJ2-2,many,TRBD1,TRBV4-1,TGCGCCAGCAGCCAAGAGGGACAGGGGTATACCGGGGAGCTGTTTTTT,CASSQEGQGYTGELFF
TRBJ2-7,-,-,TRBV5-1,TGCGCCAGCAGCTTGGGGCGGCCAGGACTCTCCTACGAGCAGTACTTC,CASSLGRPGLSYEQYF
TRBJ2-7,-,TRBD2,TRBV7-9,TGTGCCAGCAGCTTATTAGTCGGGAGGAGCTCCTACGAGCAGTACTTC,CASSLLVGRSSYEQYF
TRBJ1-1,many,TRBD1,TRBV7-9,TGTGCCAGCAGCCCGACAGGGGGGAACACTGAAGCTTTCTTT,CASSPTGGNTEAFF
TRBJ1-2,-,-,TRBV7-9,TGTGCCAGCAGCTTAGGGGGGCCTAGACTAAACTATGGCTACACCTTC,CASSLGGPRLNYGYTF
TRBJ2-1,-,-,TRBV30,TGTGCCTGGAGTGTAGAGGGAATGAGCTCCTACAATGAGCAGTTCTTC,CAWSVEGMSSYNEQFF
TRBJ2-7,few,-,TRBV2,TGTGCCAGCAGTGAAGAGTCCCTCGAGCAGTACTTC,CASSEESLEQYF
TRBJ1-2,few,-,TRBV29-1,TGCAGCGTTCCCGCGGTGGGGGTGCGCTATGGCTACACCTTC,CSVPAVGVRYGYTF
TRBJ2-2,-,-,TRBV2,TGTGCCAGCAGTGGGGGAGGCTACACCGGGGAGCTGTTTTTT,CASSGGGYTGELFF
TRBJ2-3,few,TRBD2,TRBV6-4,TGTGCCAGCAGTGCCTCGGGACTAGCGGGAATAATAGATACGCAGTATTTT,CASSASGLAGIIDTQYF
TRBJ2-1,few,-,TRBV2,TGTGCTTCTCCCCCACGGGGCCCGCTCCAGGGAGAGCAGTTCTTC,CASPPRGPLQGEQFF
TRBJ1-1,many,-,TRBV7-9,TGTGCCAGCAGCCGACAGCTGAACACTGAAGCTTTCTTT,CASSRQLNTEAFF
TRBJ1-1,-,-,TRBV28,TGTGCCAGCAGGGGACTGTGGAGCACTGAAGCTTTCTTT,CASRGLWSTEAFF
TRBJ2-1,-,TRBD1,TRBV6-1,TGTGCCAGCAGTGGGGGACAGGGTTACTTCGGTGAGCAGTTCTTC,CASSGGQGYFGEQFF
TRBJ2-7,-,TRBD1,TRBV10-3,TGTGCCATCAGTGACCCGGGACAGCCCTCCTACGAGCAGTACTTC,CAISDPGQPSYEQYF
TRBJ2-7,few,-,TRBV12-3/TRBV12-4,TGTGCCAGCAGTTTATCGAGCCCCTACGAGCAGTACTTC,CASSLSSPYEQYF
TRBJ2-7,-,-,TRBV5-5,TGTGCCAGCAGCTTGTTGGCAGTTTCCTACGAGCAGTACTTC,CASSLLAVSYEQYF
TRBJ2-7,-,TRBD2,TRBV3-1,TGTGCCAGCAGCCAAACCGGGACTAGCGGCTACGAGCAGTACTTC,CASSQTGTSGYEQYF
TRBJ2-1,few,TRBD2,TRBV9,TGTGCCAGCAGCGCCGGGACTAGCGGTTACTTCCCCTACAATGAGCAGTTCTTC,CASSAGTSGYFPYNEQFF
TRBJ2-7,-,TRBD1,TRBV27,TGTGCCAGCAGCCTCTCGACAGGGGGCAGCTACGAGCAGTACTTC,CASSLSTGGSYEQYF
TRBJ1-1,-,-,TRBV11-1,TGTGCCAGCAGCTTTTTGGACACTGAAGCTTTCTTT,CASSFLDTEAFF